This TCR beta chain was identified in a study of monozygotic twins with inflammatory bowel disease. TCRdb reanalyzed the 5' RACE reads and collapses them to one entry per CDR3 protein, without DNA. The sample's table shows around 370,000 distinct CDR3 sequences. The source is a human donor with ulcerative colitis or Crohn's disease, or a healthy co-twin of an affected twin (not recorded which). Sample: blood.

The CDR3 is CASSLVRDPPEAFF. The V gene is TRBV11-2, the J gene TRBJ1-1. In germline, CDR1 is SGHAT, CDR2 FQNNGV. The CDR3 has 14 amino acids.